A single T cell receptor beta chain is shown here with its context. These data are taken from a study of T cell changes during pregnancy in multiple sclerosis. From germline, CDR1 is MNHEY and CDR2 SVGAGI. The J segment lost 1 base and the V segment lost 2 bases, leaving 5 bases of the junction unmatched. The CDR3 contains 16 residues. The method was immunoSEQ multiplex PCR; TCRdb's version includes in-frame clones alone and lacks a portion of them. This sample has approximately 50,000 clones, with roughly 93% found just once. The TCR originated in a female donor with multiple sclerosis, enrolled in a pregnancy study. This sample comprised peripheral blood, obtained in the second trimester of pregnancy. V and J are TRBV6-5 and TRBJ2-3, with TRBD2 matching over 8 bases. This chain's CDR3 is CASSYTRGEGTDTQYF. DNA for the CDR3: TGTGCCAGCAGTTACACGCGGGGGGAAGGCACAGATACGCAGTATTTT.